The sequence of this T cell receptor (beta chain) was determined in a study of T cell responses to AZD1222 COVID-19 vaccine. Looked up from germline, CDR1 is MNHEY and CDR2 is SMNVEV (reference sequence). The CDR3 has 14 residues. V shed 5 bases and J shed 4 bases, with 14 bases lying between them. This clone was detected only once. Clones were sequenced by immunoSEQ multiplex PCR, and TCRdb holds only the in-frame ones, with some missing. The sample shows 95,000 to 150,000 clones, more than 70% of them seen only once. The origin of this receptor is an adult in good health. This chain uses TRBV27 with TRBJ1-1; D is ambiguous. The input for sequencing was peripheral blood, taken on day 0 of AZD1222 vaccination. Here the CDR3 reads CASSPHTGTTEAFF. CDR3 bases: TGTGCCAGCAGTCCACACACGGGAACCACTGAAGCTTTCTTT.